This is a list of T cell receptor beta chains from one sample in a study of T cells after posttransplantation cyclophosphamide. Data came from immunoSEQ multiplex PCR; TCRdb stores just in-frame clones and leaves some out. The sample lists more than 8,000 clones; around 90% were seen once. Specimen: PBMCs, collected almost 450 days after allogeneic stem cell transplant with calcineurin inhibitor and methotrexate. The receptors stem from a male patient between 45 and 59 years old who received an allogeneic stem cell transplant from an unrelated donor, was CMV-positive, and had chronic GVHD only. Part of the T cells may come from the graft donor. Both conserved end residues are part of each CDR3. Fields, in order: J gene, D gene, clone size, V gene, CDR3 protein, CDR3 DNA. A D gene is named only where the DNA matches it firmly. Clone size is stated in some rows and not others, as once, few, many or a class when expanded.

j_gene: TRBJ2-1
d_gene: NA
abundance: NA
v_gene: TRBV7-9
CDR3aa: CASSPLGRRNEQFF
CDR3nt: TGTGCCAGCAGCCCTCTGGGGCGGCGGAATGAGCAGTTCTTC

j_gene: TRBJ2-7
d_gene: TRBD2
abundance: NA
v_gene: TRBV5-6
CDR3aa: CASSLMAGVEQYF
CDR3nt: TGTGCCAGCAGCTTGATGGCGGGAGTCGAGCAGTACTTC

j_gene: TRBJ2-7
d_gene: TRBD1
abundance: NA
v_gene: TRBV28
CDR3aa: CASSSGQGTYEQYF
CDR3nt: TGTGCCAGCAGTTCGGGACAGGGAACCTACGAGCAGTACTTC

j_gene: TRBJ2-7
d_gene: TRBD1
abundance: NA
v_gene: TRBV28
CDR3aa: CASSFSPRDRGDEQYF
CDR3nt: TGTGCCAGCAGTTTCTCCCCCCGGGACAGGGGGGACGAGCAGTACTTC

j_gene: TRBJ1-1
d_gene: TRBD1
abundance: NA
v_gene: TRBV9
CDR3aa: CASSVAEDRGTEAFF
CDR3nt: TGTGCCAGCAGCGTAGCCGAGGACAGGGGAACTGAAGCTTTCTTT

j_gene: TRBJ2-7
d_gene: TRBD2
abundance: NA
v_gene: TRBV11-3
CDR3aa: CASSPAGEGGVEQYF
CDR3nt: TGTGCCAGCAGCCCCGCGGGAGAGGGCGGGGTCGAGCAGTACTTC

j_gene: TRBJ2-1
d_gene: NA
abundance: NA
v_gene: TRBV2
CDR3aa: CATSLSGDEQFF
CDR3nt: TGTGCCACCAGCCTCTCGGGAGACGAGCAGTTCTTC

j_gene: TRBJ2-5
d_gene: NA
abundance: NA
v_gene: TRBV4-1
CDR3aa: CASSQGASQETQYF
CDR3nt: TGCGCCAGCAGCCAAGGGGCAAGCCAAGAGACCCAGTACTTC

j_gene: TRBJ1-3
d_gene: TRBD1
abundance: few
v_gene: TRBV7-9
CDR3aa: CASRQTGTGANTIYF
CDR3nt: TGTGCCAGCAGGCAAACTGGGACAGGGGCAAACACCATATATTTT

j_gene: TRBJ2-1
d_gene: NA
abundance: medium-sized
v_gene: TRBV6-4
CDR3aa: CASSDSPSNEQFF
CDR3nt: TGTGCCAGCAGTGACTCCCCGAGCAATGAGCAGTTCTTC

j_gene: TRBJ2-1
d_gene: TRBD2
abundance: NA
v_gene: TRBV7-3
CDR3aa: CASSISGRGEQFF
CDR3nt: TGTGCCAGCAGCATTAGCGGGAGGGGTGAGCAGTTCTTC

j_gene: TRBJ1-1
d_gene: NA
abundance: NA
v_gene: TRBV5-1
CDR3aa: CASSRTLNTEAFF
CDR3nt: TGCGCCAGCAGCCGGACACTGAACACTGAAGCTTTCTTT

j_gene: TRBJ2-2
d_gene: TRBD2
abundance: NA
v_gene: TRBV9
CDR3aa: CASSPHPSGETDTGELFF
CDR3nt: TGTGCCAGCAGCCCGCACCCTAGCGGGGAAACTGACACCGGGGAGCTGTTTTTT

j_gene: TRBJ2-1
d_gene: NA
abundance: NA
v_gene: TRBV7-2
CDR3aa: CASSLTELPYNEQFF
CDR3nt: TGTGCCAGCAGCTTAACCGAGCTCCCATACAATGAGCAGTTCTTC

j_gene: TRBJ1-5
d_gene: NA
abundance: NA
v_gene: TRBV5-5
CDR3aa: CASSPGMGAQPQHF
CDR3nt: TGTGCCAGCAGCCCCGGCATGGGGGCTCAGCCCCAGCATTTT

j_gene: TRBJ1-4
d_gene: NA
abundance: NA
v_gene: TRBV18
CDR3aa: CASSPSRTTEKLFF
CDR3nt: TGTGCCAGCTCACCTTCCAGGACTACTGAAAAACTGTTTTTT

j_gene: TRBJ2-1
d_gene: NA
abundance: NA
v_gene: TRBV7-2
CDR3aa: CASSAALAFYNEQFF
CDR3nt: TGTGCCAGCAGCGCCGCCTTAGCGTTTTACAATGAGCAGTTCTTC

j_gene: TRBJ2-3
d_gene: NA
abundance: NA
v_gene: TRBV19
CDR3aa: CASKIYSFADTQYF
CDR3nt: TGTGCCAGTAAAATTTACTCATTCGCGGATACGCAGTATTTT

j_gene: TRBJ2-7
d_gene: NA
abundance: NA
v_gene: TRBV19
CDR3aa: CASSTSDSYEQYF
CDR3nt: TGTGCCAGTAGTACCTCGGACAGCTACGAGCAGTACTTC

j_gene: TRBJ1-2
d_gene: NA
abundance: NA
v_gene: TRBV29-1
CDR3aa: CTTSGGKEGRNYGYTF
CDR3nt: TGCACCACAAGCGGGGGGAAGGAGGGGAGAAACTATGGCTACACCTTC

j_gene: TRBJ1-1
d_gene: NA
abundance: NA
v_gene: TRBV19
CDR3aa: CATSPGVTEAFF
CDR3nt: TGTGCCACCTCGCCGGGGGTCACTGAAGCTTTCTTT

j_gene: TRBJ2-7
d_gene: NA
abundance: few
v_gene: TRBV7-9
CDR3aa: CASSPRRSMGHEQYF
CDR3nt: TGTGCCAGCAGCCCTCGCCGCTCTATGGGCCACGAGCAGTACTTC

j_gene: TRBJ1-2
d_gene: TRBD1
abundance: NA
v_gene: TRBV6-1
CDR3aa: CASRRTGSNYGYTF
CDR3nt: TGTGCCAGCAGACGGACAGGGTCAAACTATGGCTACACCTTC